One sample yielded the 18 T cell receptor beta chains listed below, sequenced in a study of PD-1 blockade in classical Hodgkin lymphoma. Exposure to brentuximab vedotin varied, and each patient had relapsed following autologous stem cell transplantation. Profiled with immunoSEQ multiplex PCR; TCRdb holds only in-frame clones, not every one. The repertoire has about 40,000 clones, more than 75% of them found once; the top ten carry roughly 9%. The specimen comprised peripheral blood mononuclear cells (PBMCs), sampled at baseline. Source of these receptors: a human donor with classical Hodgkin lymphoma.

V and J are TRBV4-2 and TRBJ2-7; 11 bases match TRBD2. The CDR3 contains 18 residues. V gave up 1 base and J gave up 2 bases; unmatched junction bases: 10. From germline, CDR1 is LGHNA and CDR2 YNFKEQ. The CDR3 DNA reads as TGTGCCAGCAGCCAAGCGCCCTTGGGACTAGCGGTTCCCTACGAGCAGTACTTC. Translated, it gives CASSQAPLGLAVPYEQYF.

The J gene is TRBJ1-5, the V gene TRBV5-4; D not certain. Per germline, CDR1 SGHNT and CDR2 YYREEE (reference sequence). Trimming left V 0 bases short and J 6 bases short, with 10 bases between. The CDR3 runs to 14 residues. CDR3 DNA: TGTGCCAGCAGCTTGGGTGGTAAAGGTCAGCCCCAGCATTTT. It yields the protein CASSLGGKGQPQHF.

Only a few counts were recorded for this clone. The chain uses TRBV28 and TRBJ1-1; tentative D call: TRBD1 (5 bases). CDR1 is MDHEN, CDR2 SYDVKM, per germline. The CDR3 loop spans 13 amino acids. Trimming cost V 5 bases and J 4 bases, with 11 bases left between them. CDR3 region: CASSGGGSTEAFF. The CDR3 DNA sequence: TGTGCCAGCAGTGGTGGGGGAAGCACTGAAGCTTTCTTT.

Written as DNA, the CDR3 is TGTGCCAGTAAACCACAGGGGACTAATGAAAAACTGTTTTTT. Translated, it gives CASKPQGTNEKLFF. The chain employs TRBV19 and TRBJ1-4; 7 nucleotides line up with TRBD1. Germline CDR1 LNHDA, CDR2 SQIVND (reference sequence). J was trimmed by 2 bases and V by 7 bases; bases with no gene match: 4. The CDR3 totals 14 residues.

The chain carries TRBV19 and TRBJ2-5, with 12 bases lining up with TRBD2. The CDR3 is made up of 15 amino acids. Germline V gene sequence: CDR1 LNHDA, CDR2 SQIVND (reference sequence). J gave up 5 bases and V 8 bases, and 9 bases lay outside the gene matches. The chain's CDR3 is CASRPGLAGWETQYF. The CDR3 DNA is TGTGCCAGTCGACCCGGACTAGCGGGATGGGAGACCCAGTACTTC.

CDR3: CASSLRVAGDNEQFF. CDR3 DNA sequence: TGCGCCAGCAGCTTGAGGGTAGCGGGGGACAATGAGCAGTTCTTC. The V and J genes are TRBV5-1 and TRBJ2-1; 9 bases are a match to TRBD2. The CDR3 sequence is 15 residues long. CDR1 and CDR2 (germline): SGHRS, YFSETQ. With 1 base clipped from V and 5 bases from J, the junction kept 4 bases outside the gene matches. Full variable domain (missing parts from reference TRBV5-1 and TRBJ2-1): KAGVTQTPRYLIKTRGQQVTLSCSPISGHRSVSWYQQTPGQGLQFLFEYFSETQRNKGNFPGRFSGRQFSNSRSEMNVSTLELGDSALYLCASSLRVAGDNEQFFGPGTRLTVL.

The rearrangement links TRBV10-3 to TRBJ2-3; TRBD2 aligns across 8 bases. The CDR3 is 17 amino acids. Germline-derived CDR1 and CDR2 are ENHRY and SYGVKD. V lost 0 bases and J lost 0; bases outside the gene matches: 5. CDR3 nucleotides: TGTGCCATCAGTGAGTCGATAGCGGGACTTAGCACAGATACGCAGTATTTT. Its protein product is CAISESIAGLSTDTQYF.

The V gene is TRBV15, the J gene TRBJ1-6, with TRBD1 matching over 7 bases. The CDR3 length is 15 residues. In germline, CDR1 is LNHNV, CDR2 YYDKDF (reference sequence). After removal of 5 bases from V and 10 bases from J, the junction contained 11 bases not matched to a gene. This CDR3 is CATSAREGAESPLHF. DNA of the CDR3: TGTGCCACCAGCGCAAGGGAGGGGGCGGAATCACCCCTCCACTTT.

This chain joins TRBV7-2 and TRBJ2-4, with TRBD2 identical over 12 bases. J lost 1 base, V lost 7 bases, and 8 bases had no gene match. The germline gives CDR1 SGHTA, CDR2 FQGNSA. CDR3 length equals 17 residues. The CDR3 is CASTPTSGSGAKNIQYF. CDR3 in DNA: TGTGCCAGCACCCCGACTAGCGGGAGTGGGGCCAAAAACATTCAGTACTTC.

The chain couples TRBV13 to TRBJ2-1, with D unclear. The V end was cut by 0 bases, the J end by 2 bases, with 8 bases between. The CDR3 totals 15 residues. CDR1 PRHDT and CDR2 FYEKMQ come from the germline V gene (reference sequence). The CDR3 nucleotides are TGTGCCAGCAGCTTAGGACACCGGGCCTACAATGAGCAGTTCTTC. It yields the protein CASSLGHRAYNEQFF. Looking up the rest from reference TRBV13 and TRBJ2-1 gives the full variable domain: AAGVIQSPRHLIKEKRETATLKCYPIPRHDTVYWYQQGPGQDPQFLISFYEKMQSDKGSIPDRFSAQQFSDYHSELNMSSLELGDSALYFCASSLGHRAYNEQFFGPGTRLTVL.

The chain joins TRBV2 to TRBJ1-2, with no clear D. This CDR3 region has 15 residues. CDR1 is SNHLY and CDR2 is FYNNEI in the germline V gene. V dropped 1 base and J dropped 7 bases, with 16 bases sitting between them. CDR3 sequence reads: CASSEDWRGSGGYTF. DNA of the CDR3: TGTGCCAGCAGTGAAGATTGGCGGGGTTCGGGTGGCTACACCTTC.

The chain recombines TRBV28 with TRBJ2-5, with 7 nucleotides matching TRBD1. Germline CDR1 and CDR2: MDHEN and SYDVKM. The length of the CDR3 is 14 residues. V dropped 5 bases and J dropped 7; count of bases not matched to a gene: 10. This CDR3 is CASSHGQARVTQYF. Here the CDR3 DNA reads TGTGCCAGCAGTCACGGACAGGCAAGAGTGACCCAGTACTTC.

The rearrangement joins TRBV10-3 to TRBJ2-7; tentative D call: TRBD2 (5 bases). CDR1 is ENHRY, CDR2 SYGVKD, per germline. The CDR3 covers 14 residues. V lost 3 bases and J 4 bases, leaving 13 bases between the germline ends. In nucleotides, the CDR3 is TGTGCCATCAGTGAAGGTGGGAGAGGTTACGAGCAGTACTTC. It translates to CAISEGGRGYEQYF.

The J gene is TRBJ1-1, the V gene TRBV5-4; maybe TRBD1 (6 bases). The germline V and J ends were trimmed by 0 bases and 5 bases, with 14 bases remaining between them. CDR3 size: 15 residues. Germline V lookup: CDR1 SGHNT, CDR2 YYREEE (reference sequence). The CDR3 nucleotides are TGTGCCAGCAGCTTGGGGGCCAGGGGAGCTACTGAAGCTTTCTTT. Translation: CASSLGARGATEAFF.

This sequence joins TRBV2 and TRBJ1-2; TRBD1 aligns across 8 bases. The CDR3 has 15 residues. V was pared by 6 bases and J by 4 bases, with 10 bases of the junction left unmatched. Germline V lookup: CDR1 SNHLY, CDR2 FYNNEI. CDR3 in amino acids: CASRAGQGPSYGYTF. CDR3 DNA: TGTGCCAGCAGAGCTGGACAGGGACCCTCCTATGGCTACACCTTC.

This clone was seen only a few times. This sequence joins TRBV7-9 and TRBJ1-2; D remains unclear. Germline V CDR1 and CDR2: SEHNR, FQNEAQ (reference sequence). Trimming took 2 bases from V and 1 from J, leaving 5 bases between them. This CDR3 is 13 amino acids long. The CDR3 DNA reads as TGTGCCAGCAGCTTATACAGTAACTATGGCTACACCTTC. It translates to CASSLYSNYGYTF.

This clone was detected once. The J gene is TRBJ1-3, the V gene TRBV9, with D uncertain. Germline CDR1 is SGDLS and CDR2 is YYNGEE. The CDR3 runs to 15 residues. V gave up 3 bases and J gave up 4 bases, with 14 bases separating them. This chain's CDR3 is CASSAYEGPGNTIYF. DNA for the CDR3: TGTGCCAGCAGCGCGTATGAAGGGCCAGGAAACACCATATATTTT.

The chain links TRBV10-3 to TRBJ2-7; TRBD1 aligns across 7 bases. Trimming cost V 4 bases and J 2 bases; bases outside gene matches: 5. The germline V gene has CDR1 ENHRY and CDR2 SYGVKD. The CDR3 is made up of 14 amino acids. CDR3 nucleotides: TGTGCCATCAGTGCCGTGACAGGGACCTACGAGCAGTACTTC. This encodes CAISAVTGTYEQYF.